This T cell receptor (beta chain) is from a study of OX40 agonist ivuxolimab in advanced cancers. Study context: Patients got intravenous ivuxolimab at 0.01 to 10 mg/kg every 2 weeks. Study outcomes and limitations: Nonresponders included some who also had low normalized T-cell clonal expansion. There was clonal expansion of CD4+ and CD8+ blood T cells by week 6 at 0.1 to 3.0 mg/kg. On average, CD8+ T cells showed a greater number of expanded clones than CD4+.

This CDR3 has 15 amino acids. The germline CDR1 and CDR2 sequences are LGHNA and YSLEER. Trimming removed 2 bases at V and 3 bases at J, with 10 bases between. This clone has just one count. Its cognate antigen is unknown. Clones were read by immunoSEQ multiplex PCR, and TCRdb kept only the in-frame ones, dropping some. The table lists under 90,000 clones, roughly 84% of them singletons, with 2.1% in the top ten. Sequencing was performed on CD4+ or CD8+ T cells sorted from blood, taken in a trial of the OX40 agonist ivuxolimab. The chain joins TRBV4-3 to TRBJ1-4; unclear D gene. This clonotype was sampled from an adult with an advanced solid tumor such as melanoma, head and neck, liver or kidney cancer. CDR3 region: CASSQNLEANEKLFF. The CDR3 DNA is TGCGCCAGCAGCCAAAATCTCGAGGCTAATGAAAAACTGTTTTTT.